The source of this TCR beta chain is a study of blood T cells in healthy people across ages. Study results and limitations: CMV infection status of these donors was not known. The study found more naive CD4+ cells and higher diversity in long-lived than aged donors.

Then a second PCR, running roughly 7 to 11 cycles, was carried out with a sample-barcoded 5' primer and a J-beta primer mix. TCRdb reprocessed the 5' RACE reads via MiXCR and lists one record per CDR3 protein. There are 800,000 to 950,000 distinct CDR3 sequences in the sample; roughly 43% occur only once, and around an eighth lies in the top ten. The V end was cut by 5 bases, the J end by 14 bases, with 20 bases between. Per germline, CDR1 MDHEN and CDR2 SYDVKM. The length of the CDR3 is 13 residues. On this clonotype: Its antigen is still unknown.

This sequence was found in a man in his thirties or forties in good health. Sample: blood. This chain joins TRBV28 and TRBJ2-3, with D uncertain. The CDR3 region has the DNA TGTGCCAGCAGTGACCGACCCAGCTTACGACTGTATTTT. It is translated as CASSDRPSLRLYF.